Included here is one TCR beta chain sequence, with context. CDR3 length: 15 residues. Germline V CDR1 and CDR2: DFQATT, SNEGSKA (reference sequence). V lost 1 base to trimming and J lost 3 bases; unmatched junction nucleotides: 7. This record comes from a study of CD8 T cells in Susac syndrome. From blood CD8+ and CD4+ T cells, TCR beta sequences were generated. The multiple sclerosis controls were treatment-naive patients affected by stable or active relapsing-remitting disease. An input of roughly 0.45 to 1 ug of RNA was subjected to reverse transcription using random hexamers. Coverage of TCR beta CDR3 amplification by immunoSEQ multiplex PCR extended to 54 Vbeta and 13 Jbeta. TCRdb ran MiXCR on the immunoSEQ multiplex PCR reads and lists one entry per CDR3 protein. Of 250,000 to 300,000 distinct CDR3 sequences in the sample, roughly 85% were seen once.

V and J are TRBV20-1 and TRBJ2-5; 8 nucleotides align to TRBD1. The source is a human donor with multiple sclerosis. Sequenced sample: CD8+ T cells from PBMCs. CDR3 nucleotide sequence: TGCAGTGCTAGAGGCAGCAGGGGGCTGAAAGAGACCCAGTACTTC. This encodes CSARGSRGLKETQYF.